The 26 T cell receptor beta chains below come from one sample, sequenced in a study of monozygotic twins with inflammatory bowel disease. From its re-call of the 5' RACE reads, TCRdb lists each CDR3 protein once, without DNA. This repertoire includes a few hundred thousand distinct CDR3 sequences. The sequencing sample was made of blood. The receptors were gathered from a human donor with ulcerative colitis or Crohn's disease, or a healthy co-twin of an affected twin (not recorded which).

The V gene is TRBV27, the J gene TRBJ2-4; TCRdb reports TRBD1, a call that lacks DNA to check it against. CDR1 and CDR2 (germline): MNHEY, SMNVEV (reference sequence). The CDR3 covers 14 residues. The CDR3 sequence: CASADRLAKNIQYF.

This chain uses TRBV3-1 with TRBJ1-6; TCRdb's D call, TRBD1, is unchecked because there is no DNA. There are 15 residues in the CDR3. Germline CDR1 LGHDT, CDR2 YNNKEL (reference sequence). The CDR3 here is CASSQGRTGGSPLHF.

The chain uses TRBV28 and TRBJ2-5; the TCRdb call, TRBD1, lacks DNA for checking. The CDR3 spans 14 residues. The germline CDR1 and CDR2 sequences are MDHEN and SYDVKM. The chain's CDR3 is CASSPLAVQETQYF.

The chain combines TRBV6-1 with TRBJ1-4. CDR1 is MNHNS, CDR2 SASEGT, per germline. This CDR3 region has 15 residues. CDR3 region: CASSITFDLVEKLFF.

The chain carries TRBV19 and TRBJ2-7; the TCRdb call, TRBD1, lacks DNA for checking. Germline CDR1 reads LNHDA; CDR2 reads SQIVND (reference sequence). There are 17 residues in the CDR3. CDR3 amino acids: CASSISAPRRSGYEQYF.

V and J are TRBV5-1 and TRBJ2-2. CDR3 length equals 13 residues. Germline CDR1 reads SGHRS; CDR2 reads YFSETQ. The CDR3 loop reads CASRPENTGELFF.

J is TRBJ2-2 and V is TRBV20-1; TCRdb names TRBD1, which stays unverified in the absence of DNA. Germline CDR1 and CDR2: DFQATT and SNEGSKA (reference sequence). The CDR3 runs to 13 residues. The CDR3 region is CSGYRQGTGELFF.

The chain recombines TRBV5-1 with TRBJ1-1. The CDR3 is 14 amino acids. Germline-derived CDR1 and CDR2 are SGHRS and YFSETQ. Here the CDR3 reads CASSLWGSNTEAFF.

The genes are TRBV20-1 and TRBJ1-4; the TCRdb call, TRBD1, lacks DNA for checking. The length of the CDR3 is 14 residues. The V gene's germline CDR1 is DFQATT and CDR2 SNEGSKA (reference sequence). Here the CDR3 reads CSARDDRGAEKLFF.

V and J are TRBV5-1 and TRBJ2-1; without DNA, the TCRdb call of TRBD1 cannot be checked. Per germline, CDR1 SGHRS and CDR2 YFSETQ. There are 17 residues in the CDR3. The CDR3 spells CASSQYPGQGLYNEQFF.

The rearrangement uses TRBV14 and TRBJ1-4; TCRdb reports TRBD1, a call that lacks DNA to check it against. From germline, CDR1 is SGHDN and CDR2 FVKESK. The CDR3 is made up of 13 amino acids. The CDR3 loop is CASSRTSHEKLFF.

The chain employs TRBV30 and TRBJ2-7; TCRdb's D gene call, TRBD2, goes unchecked for lack of DNA. CDR1 is GTSNPN and CDR2 is SVGIG in the germline V gene (reference sequence). The CDR3 runs to 14 residues. Here the CDR3 reads CAWTSGRSSYEQNF.

This chain's CDR3 is CASSPDRGKGNIQYF. This chain joins TRBV5-1 and TRBJ2-4; absent DNA, TCRdb's TRBD1 call cannot be checked. The CDR3 loop spans 15 amino acids. CDR1 is SGHRS and CDR2 is YFSETQ in the germline V gene.

The genes are TRBV7-9 and TRBJ1-3; no DNA is available, so the TRBD1 call from TCRdb remains unchecked. This CDR3 spans 16 amino acids. Germline CDR1 is SEHNR and CDR2 is FQNEAQ (reference sequence). The CDR3 protein is CASSFYQGAPVNTIYF. Variable domain in full (rest from reference TRBV7-9 and TRBJ1-3): DTGVSQNPRHKITKRGQNVTFRCDPISEHNRLYWYRQTLGQGPEFLTYFQNEAQLEKSRLLSDRFSAERPKGSFSTLEIQRTEQGDSAMYLCASSFYQGAPVNTIYFGEGSWLTVV.

V usage is TRBV5-5 and J usage is TRBJ1-5. The CDR3 extends over 15 amino acids. Germline V gene lookup returns CDR1 SGHKS and CDR2 YYEKEE (reference sequence). CDR3 protein: CASSLGGVGNQPQHF.

The chain joins TRBV11-2 to TRBJ1-5; TCRdb lists TRBD1, though no DNA is available to test this call. This CDR3 contains 15 residues. Germline values: CDR1 SGHAT, CDR2 FQNNGV. The chain's CDR3 is CASSSGQASNQPQHF.

Here the CDR3 reads CASSLASGITDTQYF. The chain is built from TRBV7-9 and TRBJ2-3; TCRdb selects TRBD2, and the lack of DNA leaves this call unchecked. The V gene's germline CDR1 is SEHNR and CDR2 FQNEAQ (reference sequence). There are 15 residues in the CDR3.

The CDR3 is CASSFSSGSDYEQYF. The gene calls are TRBV7-2 and TRBJ2-7. The germline V gene encodes CDR1 SGHTA and CDR2 FQGNSA. This CDR3 comprises 15 residues.

The genes are TRBV7-9 and TRBJ1-4; TCRdb reports TRBD1, a call that lacks DNA to check it against. This CDR3 has 16 residues. CDR1 is SEHNR, CDR2 FQNEAQ, per germline (reference sequence). CDR3 protein: CASSPNRGATNEKLFF. The full variable domain, completed using reference TRBV7-9 and TRBJ1-4, is DTGVSQNPRHKITKRGQNVTFRCDPISEHNRLYWYRQTLGQGPEFLTYFQNEAQLEKSRLLSDRFSAERPKGSFSTLEIQRTEQGDSAMYLCASSPNRGATNEKLFFGSGTQLSVL.

This chain links TRBV5-1 with TRBJ1-1; no DNA is available, so the TRBD1 call from TCRdb remains unchecked. Germline-derived CDR1 and CDR2 are SGHRS and YFSETQ. The CDR3 sequence is 16 residues long. CDR3 in amino acids: CASSTGQGVTFTEAFF. The full variable domain, rest sourced from reference TRBV5-1 and TRBJ1-1, is KAGVTQTPRYLIKTRGQQVTLSCSPISGHRSVSWYQQTPGQGLQFLFEYFSETQRNKGNFPGRFSGRQFSNSRSEMNVSTLELGDSALYLCASSTGQGVTFTEAFFGQGTRLTVV.

This rearrangement joins TRBV29-1 to TRBJ2-7; TCRdb's D gene call, TRBD2, goes unchecked for lack of DNA. Germline V gives CDR1 SQVTM, CDR2 ANQGSEA. The CDR3 length is 17 residues. The CDR3 sequence: CSVLAGGLTRFGDEQYF.

The chain links TRBV20-1 to TRBJ2-1; the TRBD1 assignment by TCRdb is unverifiable without DNA. This CDR3 has 16 residues. Germline V gene data show CDR1 as DFQATT and CDR2 as SNEGSKA (reference sequence). This CDR3 is CSARDGGQGFHNEQFF.

The CDR3 reads CASSLGGTSGINEQFF. The V call is TRBV5-1, the J call TRBJ2-1; the TCRdb call, TRBD2, lacks DNA for checking. Germline V gives CDR1 SGHRS, CDR2 YFSETQ. The CDR3 covers 16 residues.

This sequence joins TRBV19 and TRBJ1-5; TCRdb's D gene call, TRBD1, goes unchecked for lack of DNA. The CDR3 contains 15 residues. In germline, CDR1 is LNHDA, CDR2 SQIVND (reference sequence). This CDR3 reads CASSIWANSNQPQHF.

The chain is built from TRBV12-3 or TRBV12-4 and TRBJ2-5. This CDR3 has 11 amino acids. CDR3 protein: CASSLTGTQYF.

The chain has TRBV5-1 and TRBJ2-7; with no DNA, the TCRdb D assignment of TRBD1 cannot be verified. The germline V gene encodes CDR1 SGHRS and CDR2 YFSETQ. The CDR3 is 16 residues long. The CDR3 region is CASSETTGRVFHEQYF.